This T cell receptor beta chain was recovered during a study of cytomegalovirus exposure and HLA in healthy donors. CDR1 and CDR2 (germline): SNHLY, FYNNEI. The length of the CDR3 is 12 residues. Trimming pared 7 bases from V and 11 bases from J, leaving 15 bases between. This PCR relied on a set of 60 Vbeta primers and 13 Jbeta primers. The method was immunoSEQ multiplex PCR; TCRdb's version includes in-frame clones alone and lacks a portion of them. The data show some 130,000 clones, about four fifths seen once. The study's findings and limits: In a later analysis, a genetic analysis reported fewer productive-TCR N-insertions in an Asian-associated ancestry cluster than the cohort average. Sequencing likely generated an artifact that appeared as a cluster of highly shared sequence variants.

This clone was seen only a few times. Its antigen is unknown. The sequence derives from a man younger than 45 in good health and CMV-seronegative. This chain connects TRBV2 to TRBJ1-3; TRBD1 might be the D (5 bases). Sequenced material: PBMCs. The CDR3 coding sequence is TGTGCCAGCAATTTGGGGCCATTCTCCATATATTTT. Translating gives CASNLGPFSIYF. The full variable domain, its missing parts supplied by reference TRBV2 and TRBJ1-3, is EPEVTQTPSHQVTQMGQEVILRCVPISNHLYFYWYRQILGQKVEFLVSFYNNEISEKSEIFDDQFSVERPDGSNFTLKIRSTKLEDSAMYFCASNLGPFSIYFGEGSWLTVV.